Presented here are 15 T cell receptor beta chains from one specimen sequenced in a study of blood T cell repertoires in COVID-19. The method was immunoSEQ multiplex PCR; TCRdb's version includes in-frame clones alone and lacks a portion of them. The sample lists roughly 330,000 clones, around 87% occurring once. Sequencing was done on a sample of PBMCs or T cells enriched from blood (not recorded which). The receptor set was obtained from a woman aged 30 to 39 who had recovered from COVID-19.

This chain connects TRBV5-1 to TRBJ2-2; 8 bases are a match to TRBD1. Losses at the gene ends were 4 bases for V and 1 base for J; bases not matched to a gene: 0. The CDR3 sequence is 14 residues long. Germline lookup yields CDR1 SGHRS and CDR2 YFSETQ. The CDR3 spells CASSGQGNTGELFF. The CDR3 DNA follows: TGCGCCAGCAGCGGACAGGGGAACACCGGGGAGCTGTTTTTT.

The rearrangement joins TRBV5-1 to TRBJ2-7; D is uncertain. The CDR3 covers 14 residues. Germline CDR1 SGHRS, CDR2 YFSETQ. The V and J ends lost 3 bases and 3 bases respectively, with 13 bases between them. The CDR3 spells CASSSYSRNYEQYF. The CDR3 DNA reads TGCGCCAGCAGCTCGTATTCCAGAAACTACGAGCAGTACTTC.

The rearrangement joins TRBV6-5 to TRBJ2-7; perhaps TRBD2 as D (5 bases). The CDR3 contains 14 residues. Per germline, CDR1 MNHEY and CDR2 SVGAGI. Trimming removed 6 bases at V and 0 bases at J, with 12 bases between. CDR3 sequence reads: CASSAFGNSYEQYF. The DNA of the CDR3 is TGTGCCAGCAGCGCCTTCGGGAACTCCTACGAGCAGTACTTC.

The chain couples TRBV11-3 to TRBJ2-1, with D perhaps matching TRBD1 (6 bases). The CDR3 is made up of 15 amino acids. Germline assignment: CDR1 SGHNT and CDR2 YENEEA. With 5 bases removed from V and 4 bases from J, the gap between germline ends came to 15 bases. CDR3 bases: TGTGCCAGCAGCCAGCTCGGGACACAATACAATGAGCAGTTCTTC. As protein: CASSQLGTQYNEQFF.

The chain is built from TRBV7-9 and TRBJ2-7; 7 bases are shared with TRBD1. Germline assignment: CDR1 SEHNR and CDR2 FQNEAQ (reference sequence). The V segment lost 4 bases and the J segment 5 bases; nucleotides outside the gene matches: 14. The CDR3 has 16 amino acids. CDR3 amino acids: CASSSARQGSSHEQYF. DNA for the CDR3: TGTGCCAGCAGCTCAGCCCGACAGGGATCTTCCCACGAGCAGTACTTC.

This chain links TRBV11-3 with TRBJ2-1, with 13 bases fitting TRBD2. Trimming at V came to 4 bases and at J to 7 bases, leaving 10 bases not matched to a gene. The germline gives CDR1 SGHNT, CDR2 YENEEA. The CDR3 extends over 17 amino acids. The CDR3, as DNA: TGTGCCAGCAGCTCCATATATTCGACTAGCGGGGGGAATGAGCAGTTCTTC. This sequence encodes CASSSIYSTSGGNEQFF.

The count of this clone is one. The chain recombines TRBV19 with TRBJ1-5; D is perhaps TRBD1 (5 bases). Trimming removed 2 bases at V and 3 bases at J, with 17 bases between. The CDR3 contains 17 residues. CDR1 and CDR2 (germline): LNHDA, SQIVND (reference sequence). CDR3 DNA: TGTGCCAGTAGTATAAGATGGGCAGGGAAGGACAATCAGCCCCAGCATTTT. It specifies CASSIRWAGKDNQPQHF.

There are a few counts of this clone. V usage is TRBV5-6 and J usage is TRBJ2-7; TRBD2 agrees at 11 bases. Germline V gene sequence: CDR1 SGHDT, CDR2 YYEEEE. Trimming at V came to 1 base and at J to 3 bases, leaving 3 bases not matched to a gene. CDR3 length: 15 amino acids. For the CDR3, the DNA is TGTGCCAGCAGCTTGTCCGGGACTAGCGGCTACGAGCAGTACTTC. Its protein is CASSLSGTSGYEQYF.

CDR3 coding DNA: TGTGCCAGCAGCTTGGAGGGGCGAGGTGAAGCTTTCTTT. Encoded protein: CASSLEGRGEAFF. The chain combines TRBV7-3 with TRBJ1-1, with a weak D call TRBD1 (5 bases). V shed 3 bases and J shed 7 bases, with 12 bases lying between them. This CDR3 is 13 amino acids long. Germline CDR1 and CDR2: SGHTA and FQGTGA.

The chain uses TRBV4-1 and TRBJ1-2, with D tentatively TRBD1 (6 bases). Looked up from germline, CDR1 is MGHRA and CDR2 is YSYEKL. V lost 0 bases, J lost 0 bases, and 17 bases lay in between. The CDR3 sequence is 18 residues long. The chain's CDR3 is CASSQDVRGEPSNYGYTF. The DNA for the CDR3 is TGCGCCAGCAGCCAAGATGTCAGGGGAGAACCATCTAACTATGGCTACACCTTC.

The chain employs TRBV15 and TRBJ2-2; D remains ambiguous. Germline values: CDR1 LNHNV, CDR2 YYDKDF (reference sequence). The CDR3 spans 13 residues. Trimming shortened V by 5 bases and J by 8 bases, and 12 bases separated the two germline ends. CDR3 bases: TGTGCCACCAGCCTAGATCCGGCTGGGGAGCTGTTTTTT. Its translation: CATSLDPAGELFF.

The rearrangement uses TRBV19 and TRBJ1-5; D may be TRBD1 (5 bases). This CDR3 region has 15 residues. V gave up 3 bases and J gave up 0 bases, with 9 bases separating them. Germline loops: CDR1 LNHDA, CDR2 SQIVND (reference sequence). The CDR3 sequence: CASSITGSSNQPQHF. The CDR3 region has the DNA TGTGCCAGTAGTATCACAGGCTCTAGCAATCAGCCCCAGCATTTT.

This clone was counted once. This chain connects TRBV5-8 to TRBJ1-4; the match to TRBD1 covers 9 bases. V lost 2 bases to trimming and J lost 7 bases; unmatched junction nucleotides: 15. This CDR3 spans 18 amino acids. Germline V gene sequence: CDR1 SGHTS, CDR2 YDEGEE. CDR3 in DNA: TGTGCCAGCAGCTTCAACAGGGGGCGCGGTGTATCGAGTGAAAAACTGTTTTTT. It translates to CASSFNRGRGVSSEKLFF.

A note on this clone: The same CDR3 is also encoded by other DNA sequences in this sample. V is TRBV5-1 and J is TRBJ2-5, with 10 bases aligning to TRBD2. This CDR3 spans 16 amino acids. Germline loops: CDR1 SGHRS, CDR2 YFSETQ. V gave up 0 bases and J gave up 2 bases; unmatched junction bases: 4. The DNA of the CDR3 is TGCGCCAGCAGCTTGGGTCCTAGCGGGGGACAAGAGACCCAGTACTTC. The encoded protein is CASSLGPSGGQETQYF.

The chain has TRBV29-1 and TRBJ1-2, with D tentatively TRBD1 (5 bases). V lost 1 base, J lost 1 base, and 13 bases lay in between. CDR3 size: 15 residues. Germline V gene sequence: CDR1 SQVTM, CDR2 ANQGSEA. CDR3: CSVEGAGPLNYGYTF. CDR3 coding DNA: TGCAGCGTTGAAGGGGCAGGGCCTCTTAACTATGGCTACACCTTC.